The 28 T cell receptor beta chains presented below share a single source sample, sequenced in a study of shared clonotypes between healthy human individuals. Sequenced by immunoSEQ multiplex PCR; TCRdb stores in-frame clones only, minus some. The table has around 560,000 clones, approximately 95% seen once. Only CD45RO-negative cells positively selected for CCR7 counted as naive CD8 cells, so terminally differentiated effector memory CD45RA+ cells were excluded. The sequencing input was naive CD8+ T cells sorted from blood. All receptors derive from a woman in her twenties or thirties in good health.

The chain couples TRBV19 to TRBJ2-7; TRBD1 matches at 8 bases. Looked up from germline, CDR1 is LNHDA and CDR2 is SQIVND (reference sequence). The CDR3 sequence is 14 residues long. J was trimmed by 1 base and V by 6 bases; bases with no gene match: 5. The CDR3 here is CASSLTGESYEQYF. The CDR3 nucleotides read TGTGCCAGTAGCCTGACAGGGGAATCCTACGAGCAGTACTTC.

V and J are TRBV7-6 and TRBJ2-1, with D uncertain. The CDR3 runs to 17 residues. CDR1 SGHVS and CDR2 FNYEAQ come from the germline V gene. V was shortened by 1 base and J by 2 bases, with 15 bases between the two germline ends. CDR3 nucleotides: TGTGCCAGCAGCTTAGGTATCTCGGACCCGCCCTACAATGAGCAGTTCTTC. It yields the protein CASSLGISDPPYNEQFF.

This sequence joins TRBV28 and TRBJ1-1, with D uncertain. The CDR3 extends over 13 amino acids. Germline-derived CDR1 and CDR2 are MDHEN and SYDVKM. V shed 3 bases and J shed 8 bases, with 13 bases lying between them. CDR3 bases: TGTGCCAGCAGTTTCTCCCCTAACGAGGAAGCTTTCTTT. It yields the protein CASSFSPNEEAFF.

Turning to this clone: Distinct nucleotide sequences in the sample also encode this CDR3. The genes are TRBV9 and TRBJ2-7, with D uncertain. CDR3 size: 14 residues. V lost 0 bases and J 3 bases, leaving 10 bases between the germline ends. Germline CDR1 is SGDLS and CDR2 is YYNGEE. The CDR3 nucleotides read TGTGCCAGCAGCGTAGATTCGCGTATCTACGAGCAGTACTTC. Translating gives CASSVDSRIYEQYF.

This chain joins TRBV27 and TRBJ1-1; D is unclear. Between the trimmed V and J ends, which lost 5 bases and 4 bases, there was a span of 11 bases. Germline CDR1 and CDR2: MNHEY and SMNVEV (reference sequence). The CDR3 extends over 13 amino acids. The CDR3 protein is CASSPRWGTEAFF. CDR3 DNA sequence: TGTGCCAGCAGTCCCCGCTGGGGCACTGAAGCTTTCTTT.

V and J are TRBV28 and TRBJ2-3; no definite D call. Trimming removed 5 bases from V and 0 bases from J, with 9 bases in between. The germline V gene encodes CDR1 MDHEN and CDR2 SYDVKM. The CDR3 loop spans 14 amino acids. The CDR3 sequence is CASSPNPSTDTQYF. CDR3 DNA: TGTGCCAGCAGTCCCAACCCTAGCACAGATACGCAGTATTTT.

The chain is built from TRBV2 and TRBJ2-1, with D perhaps matching TRBD2 (7 bases). Germline loops: CDR1 SNHLY, CDR2 FYNNEI. This CDR3 is built from 15 residues. V shed 7 bases and J shed 5 bases, with 18 bases lying between them. The DNA of the CDR3 is TGTGCCAGCATGGCGGGGGCCTTCAAAAACAATGAGCAGTTCTTC. Protein product: CASMAGAFKNNEQFF.

J is TRBJ1-2 and V is TRBV30; D is undetermined. The CDR3 spans 11 residues. V lost 4 bases to trimming and J lost 4 bases, with 7 bases between them. In germline, CDR1 is GTSNPN, CDR2 SVGIG (reference sequence). In nucleotides, the CDR3 is TGTGCCTGGAACACAGTCTATGGCTACACCTTC. Residues: CAWNTVYGYTF. Variable domain in full (rest from reference TRBV30 and TRBJ1-2): SQTIHQWPATLVQPVGSPLSLECTVEGTSNPNLYWYRQAAGRGLQLLFYSVGIGQISSEVPQNLSASRPQDRQFILSSKKLLLSDSGFYLCAWNTVYGYTFGSGTRLTVV.

V usage is TRBV28 and J usage is TRBJ2-5, with unresolved D. Germline V lookup: CDR1 MDHEN, CDR2 SYDVKM. The CDR3 totals 16 residues. V was trimmed by 3 bases and J by 1 base, leaving 15 bases between them. The CDR3 DNA reads as TGTGCCAGCAGTTTTCGAGGTGTGGGGATCCAAGAGACCCAGTACTTC. It codes for CASSFRGVGIQETQYF.

CDR3 sequence reads: CASSQDGTHTGELFF. As DNA, the CDR3 is TGCGCCAGCAGCCAAGATGGGACTCACACCGGGGAGCTGTTTTTT. J is TRBJ2-2 and V is TRBV4-1, with D possibly being TRBD2 (6 bases). V was clipped by 0 bases and J by 3 bases, with 8 bases between them. CDR1 MGHRA and CDR2 YSYEKL come from the germline V gene. The CDR3 consists of 15 residues.

The V gene is TRBV5-1, the J gene TRBJ1-1; no definite D call. Per germline, CDR1 SGHRS and CDR2 YFSETQ. The length of the CDR3 is 13 residues. The ends were cut back, 5 bases at V and 4 bases at J, with 12 bases in the middle. DNA for the CDR3: TGCGCCAGCAGAACAGACCCCTTCACTGAAGCTTTCTTT. Translation gives CASRTDPFTEAFF.

CDR3 sequence: CASSPSGAGQPQHF. The CDR3 region has the DNA TGTGCCAGCAGTCCCAGTGGGGCGGGTCAGCCCCAGCATTTT. This sequence joins TRBV28 and TRBJ1-5, with D perhaps TRBD1 (5 bases). Between the trimmed V and J ends, which lost 5 bases and 6 bases, there was a span of 14 bases. This CDR3 spans 14 amino acids. From germline, CDR1 is MDHEN and CDR2 SYDVKM.

The chain is built from TRBV7-2 and TRBJ2-5, with 11 bases aligning to TRBD2. The J call is in doubt because the DNA end fits TRBJ2-7 better. Looked up from germline, CDR1 is SGHTA and CDR2 is FQGNSA. The CDR3 loop spans 14 amino acids. The CDR3 sequence is CASSEGLAGHEQYF. The DNA for the CDR3 is TGTGCCAGCAGCGAAGGACTAGCGGGCCACGAGCAGTACTTC.

The CDR3 is CASAGPDLYNEQFF. CDR3 nucleotides: TGTGCCAGCGCAGGGCCCGATCTGTATAATGAGCAGTTCTTC. The chain couples TRBV7-8 to TRBJ2-1, with a weak D call TRBD1 (5 bases). Deletions cut 8 bases from V and 7 bases from J, with 18 bases between. The CDR3 has 14 amino acids. In germline, CDR1 is SGHVS, CDR2 FQNEAQ.

This chain joins TRBV4-1 and TRBJ2-7; TRBD1 matches at 8 bases. The CDR3 spans 15 residues. The V and J ends lost 2 bases and 5 bases, in that order; junction bases with no gene match: 8. Germline V gene data show CDR1 as MGHRA and CDR2 as YSYEKL. The CDR3 here is CASSQRTGLENEQYF. CDR3 DNA: TGCGCCAGCAGCCAACGGACAGGGTTGGAAAACGAGCAGTACTTC.

Turning to this clone: The sample carries other DNA sequences with the same CDR3. The chain employs TRBV27 and TRBJ2-7; D is unclear. The germline V gene encodes CDR1 MNHEY and CDR2 SMNVEV (reference sequence). Trimming removed 3 bases from V and 2 bases from J, with 8 bases in between. This CDR3 comprises 13 residues. The CDR3 spells CASSFGQTYEQYF. In nucleotides, the CDR3 is TGTGCCAGCAGTTTTGGCCAAACCTACGAGCAGTACTTC.

This chain uses TRBV6-5 with TRBJ2-7, with D maybe TRBD1 (8 bases). Germline loops: CDR1 MNHEY, CDR2 SVGAGI. V shed 6 bases and J shed 3 bases, with 18 bases lying between them. The CDR3 extends over 15 amino acids. The CDR3 sequence: CASRKGQGLIYEQYF. The CDR3 nucleotides read TGTGCCAGCAGGAAAGGACAGGGACTAATCTACGAGCAGTACTTC.

The J gene is TRBJ2-3, the V gene TRBV27; 8 nucleotides align to TRBD2. Germline CDR1 reads MNHEY; CDR2 reads SMNVEV (reference sequence). With 8 bases clipped from V and 6 bases from J, the junction kept 16 bases outside the gene matches. This CDR3 region has 16 residues. The CDR3 loop is CASSQPVLAAVDTQYF. The CDR3 DNA follows: TGTGCCAGCTCCCAACCAGTACTAGCGGCAGTTGATACGCAGTATTTT.

Regarding this clone: Other DNA sequences in the sample encode the same CDR3. The chain uses TRBV27 and TRBJ2-7, with TRBD1 identical over 10 bases. This CDR3 region has 12 residues. CDR1 MNHEY and CDR2 SMNVEV come from the germline V gene (reference sequence). With V trimmed by 8 bases and J by 3 bases, 1 base remained unmatched. For the CDR3, the DNA is TGTGCCAGCCGGACAGGGGGCTACGAGCAGTACTTC. Translated, it gives CASRTGGYEQYF.

The gene calls are TRBV2 and TRBJ1-2; TRBD1 agrees at 9 bases. The ends lost 4 bases at V and 2 bases at J; junction bases unmatched: 2. CDR3 length: 14 amino acids. In germline, CDR1 is SNHLY, CDR2 FYNNEI. CDR3 nucleotides: TGTGCCAGCAGTGGCGGGACAGGGAACTATGGCTACACCTTC. Translation: CASSGGTGNYGYTF.

The rearrangement joins TRBV28 to TRBJ1-5; 9 nucleotides match TRBD1. The germline V gene encodes CDR1 MDHEN and CDR2 SYDVKM. CDR3 length: 15 amino acids. Trimming removed 6 bases from V and 7 bases from J; junction bases left unmatched: 10. The CDR3 loop reads CASRATDRGGQPQHF. In nucleotides, the CDR3 is TGTGCCAGCAGGGCTACCGACAGGGGGGGACAGCCCCAGCATTTT.

This sequence joins TRBV9 and TRBJ2-7; 12 positions match TRBD2. V was pared by 4 bases and J by 4 bases, with 6 bases of the junction left unmatched. The CDR3 extends over 15 amino acids. The V gene's germline CDR1 is SGDLS and CDR2 YYNGEE. The CDR3 protein is CASSSRTSGTYEQYF. The CDR3 DNA sequence: TGTGCCAGCAGCTCCCGGACTAGCGGGACGTACGAGCAGTACTTC.

This clone was counted a few times. Other DNA sequences from this sample encode an identical CDR3 as well. This chain connects TRBV27 to TRBJ1-4, with TRBD1 identical over 9 bases. V lost 5 bases to trimming and J lost 2 bases; unmatched junction nucleotides: 0. The CDR3 runs to 14 residues. The germline CDR1 and CDR2 sequences are MNHEY and SMNVEV (reference sequence). The DNA for the CDR3 is TGTGCCAGCAGTGGGACAGGGACTAATGAAAAACTGTTTTTT. Translated: CASSGTGTNEKLFF.

This CDR3 is CASSPVLNTEAFF. CDR3 nucleotides: TGTGCCAGCAGCCCCGTCCTGAACACTGAAGCTTTCTTT. This chain joins TRBV7-2 and TRBJ1-1; no reliable D call. Trimming removed 5 bases from V and 0 bases from J, with 7 bases in between. Germline V gives CDR1 SGHTA, CDR2 FQGNSA. The CDR3 is 13 residues long.

For the CDR3, the DNA is TGTGCCACTGCACCCTTGGCGGGAAACTACGAGCAGTACTTC. This sequence encodes CATAPLAGNYEQYF. This chain joins TRBV19 and TRBJ2-7, with D tentatively TRBD2 (6 bases). The germline gives CDR1 LNHDA, CDR2 SQIVND (reference sequence). This CDR3 is 14 amino acids long. Trimming left V 10 bases short and J 3 bases short, with 19 bases between. Looking up the rest from reference TRBV19 and TRBJ2-7 gives the full variable domain: DGGITQSPKYLFRKEGQNVTLSCEQNLNHDAMYWYRQDPGQGLRLIYYSQIVNDFQKGDIAEGYSVSREKKESFPLTVTSAQKNPTAFYLCATAPLAGNYEQYFGPGTRLTVT.

This chain links TRBV6-5 with TRBJ2-2; D remains unclear. Trimming left V 6 bases short and J 5 bases short, with 7 bases between. CDR1 MNHEY and CDR2 SVGAGI come from the germline V gene. The CDR3 is 12 residues long. The CDR3 spells CASSPRTGELFF. As DNA, the CDR3 is TGTGCCAGCAGCCCTAGGACCGGGGAGCTGTTTTTT.

The V gene is TRBV4-1, the J gene TRBJ2-1; no firm D call. V was cut by 0 bases and J by 8 bases, with 8 bases left in between. Germline assignment: CDR1 MGHRA and CDR2 YSYEKL. The CDR3 sequence is 13 residues long. The CDR3 loop is CASSQDLEDEQFF. The CDR3, as DNA: TGCGCCAGCAGCCAAGATTTAGAGGATGAGCAGTTCTTC.

This clone was recorded only once. As DNA, the CDR3 is TGTGCCAGCAGTCCTAGCGGGGGACAATACGAGCAGTACTTC. Translating it yields CASSPSGGQYEQYF. J is TRBJ2-7 and V is TRBV6-6, with 10 bases matching TRBD2. This CDR3 contains 14 residues. V was pared by 5 bases and J by 4 bases, with 5 bases of the junction left unmatched. Germline V gene lookup returns CDR1 MNHNY and CDR2 SVGAGI (reference sequence).